This T cell receptor (beta chain) was captured in a study of blood T cell repertoires in COVID-19 (dated by TCRdb to the early 2020s). Regarding the research as a whole: Collaborator samples came from the United States, Italy and Spain and covered acute and convalescent phases of COVID-19. The material from the prospective study consisted of cDNA or gDNA derived from T cells, B-cell-depleted T cells, or PBMCs. Subjects who had been exposed to COVID-19, were actively infected with it, or had recovered from it provided the deeply sampled blood TCRbeta repertoires that made up the dataset. A freely available public database, intended as a resource for researchers studying the immune response to SARS-CoV-2, is where the repertoires were released. Samples were obtained from the ongoing ImmuneRACE study (first 160 participants) and from some 1,200 subjects provided by 6 global collaborators. Sample metadata almost always included a de-identified subject ID, COVID-19 status, age in years and sex. Where HLA class I and class II types were available, the types were taken from metadata supplied by the sample provider, not from assay-based typing. The study at large found these results: Clinical and demographic metadata were provided uncurated, with the amount varying by source and participant.

The V end gives up 5 bases and the J end 5 bases, leaving 7 bases in the junction not matched to a gene. The germline V gene (reference sequence) provides CDR1 SGHNT and CDR2 YYREEE. The CDR3, from cysteine to phenylalanine, totals 15 residues. Left in the record is the CDR3 DNA by itself, 45 bases read in frame from the first base. About this clone: Its antigen target is currently unknown. No base qualities exist here, and no much larger clone lies one base off it.

TCRbeta CDR3 regions were amplified from genomic DNA using the immunoSEQ Assay, a bias-controlled multiplex PCR. In the authors' own workflow: The number of nucleated cells in each sample was estimated from the amplification of reference gene primers within the assay. To quantify the absolute abundance of each unique TCRbeta CDR3 rearrangement, sequence reads were collapsed and filtered. For each sample, productive Simpson clonality was calculated as the square root of Simpson's diversity index across productive rearrangements. TCRdb took this table from immuneACCESS and kept in-frame rearrangements with V and J called. Such tables lack part of the clones; where checked against another copy, unresolved V genes explain under half of the gap, and the rest is unexplained. The V and J calls and clone size were taken over from that table, and D and trimming were inferred from the DNA. The sample data list 100,000 or so clones, and 91% of these were observed just once. The ten biggest clones cover 0.97% of the sample.

Whole blood was collected in K2EDTA tubes by collaborating institutions according to the institutions' own protocols. Collaborator samples were shipped for TCRbeta analysis as frozen whole blood, isolated PBMCs, or DNA extracted from either sample type. The sequencing input was peripheral blood. This TCR came from a man aged 60-69 years with acute or convalescent COVID-19. The sequence is built from TRBV5-4 and TRBJ2-3; TRBD1 agrees with 11 junctional bases. The CDR3 region: CASSSGQGAKDTQYF. The sequenced DNA is TGTGCCAGCAGTAGCGGACAGGGGGCAAAAGATACGCAGTATTTT. Reference TRBV5-4 and TRBJ2-3 genes cover what lies past the CDR3, so the full variable domain is ETGVTQSPTHLIKTRGQQVTLRCSSQSGHNTVSWYQQALGQGPQFIFQYYREEENGRGNFPPRFSGLQFPNYSSELNVNALELDDSALYLCASSSGQGAKDTQYFGPGTRLTVL.